This is a list of T cell receptor beta chains from one sample in a study of Ad26.COV2.S vaccination and SARS-CoV-2 variants. Only in-frame clones appear in the TCRdb table, and some are missing; sequencing was by immunoSEQ multiplex PCR. Of approximately 280,000 clones in the sample, roughly 86% were seen once. Sequences were derived from peripheral blood, sampled in a trial of Ad26.COV2.S vaccine versus placebo. The receptors shown here come from a person between 18 and 60 years old who received the Ad26.COV2.S COVID-19 vaccine or a placebo. The CDR3 runs from the conserved cysteine through the conserved F or W. Fields, in order: V gene, J gene, CDR3 length, D gene, clone size, CDR3 DNA, CDR3 protein. D genes are given only for firm matches. The size entry is marked missing in some rows and otherwise reads once, few, many or a size class.

V: TRBV27; J: TRBJ1-1; length: 11; D: NA; size: NA; DNA: TGTGCCAGCAGTTCTAATACTGAAGCTTTCTTT; CDR3: CASSSNTEAFF
V: TRBV12-5; J: TRBJ2-5; length: 13; D: NA; size: few; DNA: TGTGCTAGTGGTGACAAGGGGGAAGAGACCCAGTACTTC; CDR3: CASGDKGEETQYF
V: TRBV27; J: TRBJ2-5; length: 14; D: TRBD1; size: few; DNA: TGTGCCAGCAGTTTATCGAGACAGGGCGAGACCCAGTACTTC; CDR3: CASSLSRQGETQYF
V: TRBV7-9; J: TRBJ1-2; length: 14; D: NA; size: NA; DNA: TGTGCCAGCACCCCACTTGGGGTAAACTATGGCTACACCTTC; CDR3: CASTPLGVNYGYTF
V: TRBV20-1; J: TRBJ2-4; length: 11; D: NA; size: NA; DNA: TGCAGTGCTAGACTAGGAGGCATTCAGTACTTC; CDR3: CSARLGGIQYF
V: TRBV5-6; J: TRBJ2-3; length: 15; D: TRBD2; size: NA; DNA: TGTGCCAGCAGCTGGGGACTAGCGGTCACAGATACGCAGTATTTT; CDR3: CASSWGLAVTDTQYF
V: TRBV20-1; J: TRBJ2-7; length: 14; D: NA; size: NA; DNA: TGCAGTGCTAGTGATCGTAGCGGTCTGTACGAGCAGTACTTC; CDR3: CSASDRSGLYEQYF
V: TRBV24-1; J: TRBJ2-7; length: 13; D: NA; size: NA; DNA: TGTGCCACCGCAGAAACAGGGAGGAACGAGCAGTACTTC; CDR3: CATAETGRNEQYF
V: TRBV5-1; J: TRBJ1-6; length: 15; D: NA; size: NA; DNA: TGCGCCAGCAGACAAAATACAGGTGACAATTCACCCCTCCACTTT; CDR3: CASRQNTGDNSPLHF
V: TRBV7-3; J: TRBJ2-3; length: 14; D: TRBD2; size: once; DNA: TGTGCCAGCAGCTTAGGTCGAGCGGGGGATACGCAGTATTTT; CDR3: CASSLGRAGDTQYF